These 20 T cell receptor beta chains were all obtained from the same sample, sequenced in a study of blood T cell repertoires in COVID-19. Produced via immunoSEQ multiplex PCR; TCRdb's table is partial and in-frame only. The sample includes hundreds of thousands of clones, more than 60% of them seen just once. The sequenced sample consisted of peripheral blood. The receptors shown here come from a woman between 40 and 50 years old with active or convalescent COVID-19.

The table lists this clone with a count of one. The chain employs TRBV5-1 and TRBJ2-1; 11 nucleotides match TRBD1. From germline, CDR1 is SGHRS and CDR2 YFSETQ. With 3 bases clipped from V and 9 bases from J, the junction kept 11 bases outside the gene matches. The CDR3 consists of 16 residues. CDR3 in DNA: TGCGCCAGCAGCTCTAGGGTTGGACAGGGGGCAGGTGAGCAGTTCTTC. This gives the protein CASSSRVGQGAGEQFF.

The rearrangement links TRBV9 to TRBJ1-3; the match to TRBD1 covers 7 bases. This CDR3 is built from 15 residues. Germline values: CDR1 SGDLS, CDR2 YYNGEE. Trimming at V came to 4 bases and at J to 0 bases, leaving 4 bases not matched to a gene. DNA of the CDR3: TGTGCCAGCAGCAACCGGGACAGCTCTGGAAACACCATATATTTT. It translates to CASSNRDSSGNTIYF. The entire variable domain, with the rest obtained from reference TRBV9 and TRBJ1-3, is as follows: DSGVTQTPKHLITATGQRVTLRCSPRSGDLSVYWYQQSLDQGLQFLIQYYNGEERAKGNILERFSAQQFPDLHSELNLSSLELGDSALYFCASSNRDSSGNTIYFGEGSWLTVV.

V is TRBV3-1 (or the pseudogene TRBV3-2) and J is TRBJ2-1; 14 bases align to TRBD2. V was clipped by 6 bases and J by 1 base; unmatched bases: 5. This CDR3 contains 17 residues. Germline V gene data show CDR1 as LGHDT and CDR2 as YNNKEL (reference sequence). The CDR3, as DNA: TGTGCCAGCAGAGGACTAGCGGGGGGCCATTCCTACAATGAGCAGTTCTTC. It codes for CASRGLAGGHSYNEQFF.

This sequence joins TRBV19 and TRBJ2-7; 8 nucleotides agree with TRBD1. This CDR3 is built from 14 residues. J lost 1 base, V lost 3 bases, and 2 bases had no gene match. Germline CDR1 and CDR2: LNHDA and SQIVND (reference sequence). CDR3 amino acids: CASSMGTGSYEQYF. The CDR3 coding sequence is TGTGCCAGTAGTATGGGGACAGGTTCCTACGAGCAGTACTTC.

This clone was detected only once. V is TRBV5-8 and J is TRBJ2-1; 8 positions agree with TRBD1. With 3 bases clipped from V and 2 bases from J, the junction kept 4 bases outside the gene matches. CDR3 length equals 15 residues. Germline CDR1 is SGHTS and CDR2 is YDEGEE. The CDR3 nucleotides are TGTGCCAGCAGCTCCGGACAGGGCACCTACAATGAGCAGTTCTTC. Its protein is CASSSGQGTYNEQFF.

The CDR3 DNA reads TGTGCCAGCAGCGTAGCCCCTTGGACTGCAGGAGGAGACTCTGGAAACACCATATATTTT. It encodes CASSVAPWTAGGDSGNTIYF. The V and J genes are TRBV9 and TRBJ1-3; D unresolved. The V gene lost 0 bases and the J gene lost 0 bases, with 22 bases spanning the gap. The CDR3 extends over 20 amino acids. CDR1 and CDR2 from the germline V gene are SGDLS and YYNGEE. The full variable domain, its missing parts supplied by reference TRBV9 and TRBJ1-3, is DSGVTQTPKHLITATGQRVTLRCSPRSGDLSVYWYQQSLDQGLQFLIQYYNGEERAKGNILERFSAQQFPDLHSELNLSSLELGDSALYFCASSVAPWTAGGDSGNTIYFGEGSWLTVV.

This clone was recorded a few times. This chain uses TRBV7-3 with TRBJ1-6; D gene uncertain. The V and J ends lost 6 bases and 5 bases respectively, with 11 bases between them. This CDR3 region has 14 residues. Germline-derived CDR1 and CDR2 are SGHTA and FQGTGA. CDR3 loop: CASRSRKNNSPLHF. The CDR3 DNA sequence: TGTGCCAGCAGGTCGAGGAAGAATAATTCACCCCTCCACTTT.

J is TRBJ1-4 and V is TRBV30; 7 nucleotides match TRBD1. The germline V gene encodes CDR1 GTSNPN and CDR2 SVGIG (reference sequence). V trimming: 1 base; J trimming: 5 bases; junction bases outside the gene matches: 10. This CDR3 contains 16 residues. The DNA of the CDR3 is TGTGCCTGGAGTGCGCCGCACAGGGGAGCGAATGAAAAACTGTTTTTT. The encoded protein is CAWSAPHRGANEKLFF. The entire variable domain, with the rest obtained from reference TRBV30 and TRBJ1-4, is as follows: SQTIHQWPATLVQPVGSPLSLECTVEGTSNPNLYWYRQAAGRGLQLLFYSVGIGQISSEVPQNLSASRPQDRQFILSSKKLLLSDSGFYLCAWSAPHRGANEKLFFGSGTQLSVL.

The rearrangement uses TRBV2 and TRBJ1-3; weak D call: TRBD1 (5 bases). In germline, CDR1 is SNHLY, CDR2 FYNNEI. V shed 4 bases and J shed 0 bases, with 28 bases lying between them. The CDR3 has 21 amino acids. This CDR3 is CASSVAGPGSRPKYSGNTIYF. The DNA for the CDR3 is TGTGCCAGCAGTGTTGCGGGGCCAGGGAGTCGACCGAAGTACTCTGGAAACACCATATATTTT.

The chain couples TRBV18 to TRBJ1-5; TRBD1 matches at 7 bases. Looked up from germline, CDR1 is KGHSH and CDR2 is LQKENI. V dropped 4 bases and J dropped 5; count of bases not matched to a gene: 8. This CDR3 is 15 amino acids long. The CDR3 DNA reads TGTGCCAGCTCACGCGGGACAGCTGGAGATCAGCCCCAGCATTTT. Residues: CASSRGTAGDQPQHF.

The rearrangement joins TRBV19 to TRBJ1-5; D might be TRBD1 (5 bases). V was pared by 11 bases and J by 7 bases, with 15 bases between. This CDR3 region has 12 residues. Germline loops: CDR1 LNHDA, CDR2 SQIVND (reference sequence). The CDR3 nucleotides are TGTGCCTGTGGGGTCTGGGGCCAGCCCCAGCATTTT. It codes for CACGVWGQPQHF.

The V gene is TRBV19, the J gene TRBJ2-1; D is unresolved. Between the trimmed V and J ends, which lost 2 bases and 0 bases, there was a span of 8 bases. The CDR3 extends over 15 amino acids. Per the germline V gene, CDR1 is LNHDA and CDR2 is SQIVND (reference sequence). The CDR3: CASSIRTSSYNEQFF. CDR3 nucleotide sequence: TGTGCCAGTAGTATACGTACGAGCTCCTACAATGAGCAGTTCTTC.

At least ten counts were recorded for this clone. The chain is built from TRBV30 and TRBJ1-3; D not resolved. Germline CDR1 GTSNPN, CDR2 SVGIG (reference sequence). The CDR3 covers 14 residues. The V gene lost 2 bases and the J gene lost 8 bases, with 16 bases spanning the gap. The CDR3 sequence: CAWSRLKTYDTIYF. For the CDR3, the DNA is TGTGCCTGGAGTAGACTCAAAACGTACGACACCATATATTTT.

Comment on this clone: Other DNA sequences of this sample code for an identical CDR3. This chain joins TRBV3-1 (or the pseudogene TRBV3-2) and TRBJ2-5; 10 bases fit TRBD1. The CDR3 loop spans 15 amino acids. The germline gives CDR1 LGHDT, CDR2 YNNKEL (reference sequence). Unmatched junction bases numbered 5, after V lost 2 bases and J lost 5 bases. The CDR3 DNA follows: TGTGCCAGCAGCCAACCAGACAGGGGGCAGGAGACCCAGTACTTC. It is translated as CASSQPDRGQETQYF.

This chain links TRBV10-3 with TRBJ1-5, with D hard to call. The V gene's germline CDR1 is ENHRY and CDR2 SYGVKD. The CDR3 consists of 15 residues. With 2 bases removed from V and 0 bases from J, the gap between germline ends came to 8 bases. The CDR3 coding sequence is TGTGCCATCAGTGAGGTCGGGGTTAGCAATCAGCCCCAGCATTTT. Its translation is CAISEVGVSNQPQHF.

The rearrangement links TRBV7-9 to TRBJ1-6; a possible D gene is TRBD1 (6 bases). The CDR3 has 14 amino acids. V was shortened by 1 base and J by 10 bases, with 11 bases between the two germline ends. In germline, CDR1 is SEHNR, CDR2 FQNEAQ (reference sequence). This chain's CDR3 is CASSLDGDKSPLHF. CDR3 nucleotide sequence: TGTGCCAGCAGCTTAGACGGGGACAAGTCACCCCTCCACTTT.

This chain connects TRBV28 to TRBJ1-5, with 9 bases matching TRBD1. With 5 bases clipped from V and 2 bases from J, the junction kept 7 bases outside the gene matches. The germline CDR1 and CDR2 sequences are MDHEN and SYDVKM. The CDR3 contains 16 residues. The CDR3 reads CASSTLDRGGNQPQHF. The DNA of the CDR3 is TGTGCCAGCAGTACATTGGACAGGGGCGGCAATCAGCCCCAGCATTTT. The whole variable domain, filled in from reference TRBV28 and TRBJ1-5, reads DVKVTQSSRYLVKRTGEKVFLECVQDMDHENMFWYRQDPGLGLRLIYFSYDVKMKEKGDIPEGYSVSREKKERFSLILESASTNQTSMYLCASSTLDRGGNQPQHFGDGTRLSIL.

The CDR3 spells CASSQPGQGRRGYTF. CDR3 coding DNA: TGCGCCAGCAGCCAGCCGGGACAGGGAAGGCGAGGCTACACCTTC. The V gene is TRBV4-1, the J gene TRBJ1-2; 9 bases are shared with TRBD1. The ends lost 3 bases at V and 8 bases at J; junction bases unmatched: 10. Germline CDR1 and CDR2: MGHRA and YSYEKL. CDR3 length: 15 residues.

This rearrangement joins TRBV4-1 to TRBJ1-1; 8 bases are a match to TRBD1. V lost 9 bases, J lost 4 bases, and 7 bases stayed unmatched. Germline CDR1 MGHRA, CDR2 YSYEKL. The CDR3 length is 13 residues. The CDR3 protein is CARDGTGGTEAFF. The CDR3, as DNA: TGCGCCAGGGATGGAACAGGGGGCACTGAAGCTTTCTTT.

The gene calls are TRBV9 and TRBJ1-1, with 10 bases aligning to TRBD1. Germline trimming cut 4 bases from V and 4 bases from J; bases unmatched to any gene: 7. The CDR3 consists of 15 residues. Germline V gene data show CDR1 as SGDLS and CDR2 as YYNGEE. The CDR3 reads CASSPRQGARTEAFF. The CDR3 DNA follows: TGTGCCAGCAGCCCTCGACAGGGGGCGCGCACTGAAGCTTTCTTT.